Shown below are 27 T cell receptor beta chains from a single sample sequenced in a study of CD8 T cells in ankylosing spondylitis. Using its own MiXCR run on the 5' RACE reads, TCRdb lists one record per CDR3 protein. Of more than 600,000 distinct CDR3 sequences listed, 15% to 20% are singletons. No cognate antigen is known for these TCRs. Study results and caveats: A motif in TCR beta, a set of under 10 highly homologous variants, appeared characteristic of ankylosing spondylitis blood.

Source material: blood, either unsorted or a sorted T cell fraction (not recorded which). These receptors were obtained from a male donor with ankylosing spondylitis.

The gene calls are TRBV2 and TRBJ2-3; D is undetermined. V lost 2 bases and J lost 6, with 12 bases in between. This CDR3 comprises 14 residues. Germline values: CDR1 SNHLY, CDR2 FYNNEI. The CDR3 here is CASSESGPGDTQYF. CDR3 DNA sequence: TGTGCCAGCAGTGAATCCGGCCCTGGGGATACGCAGTATTTT.

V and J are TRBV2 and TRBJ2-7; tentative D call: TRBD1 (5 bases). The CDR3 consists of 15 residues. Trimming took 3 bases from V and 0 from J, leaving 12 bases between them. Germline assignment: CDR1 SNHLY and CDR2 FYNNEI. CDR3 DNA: TGTGCCAGCAGTGAGGCAGGGCTTCCCTCCTACGAGCAGTACTTC. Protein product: CASSEAGLPSYEQYF.

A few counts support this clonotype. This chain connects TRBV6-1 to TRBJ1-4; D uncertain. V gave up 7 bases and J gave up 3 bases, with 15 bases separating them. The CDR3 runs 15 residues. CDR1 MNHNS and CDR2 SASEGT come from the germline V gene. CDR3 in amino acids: CASNRLGSPNEKLFF. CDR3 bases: TGTGCCAGCAACCGGTTAGGAAGTCCTAATGAAAAACTGTTTTTT.

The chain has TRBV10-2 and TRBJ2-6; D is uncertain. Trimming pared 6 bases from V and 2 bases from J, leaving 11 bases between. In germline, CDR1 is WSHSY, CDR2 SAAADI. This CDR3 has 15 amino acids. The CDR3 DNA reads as TGCGCCAGCAGCAACGGTGGAACTGGGGCCAACGTCCTGACTTTC. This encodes CASSNGGTGANVLTF.

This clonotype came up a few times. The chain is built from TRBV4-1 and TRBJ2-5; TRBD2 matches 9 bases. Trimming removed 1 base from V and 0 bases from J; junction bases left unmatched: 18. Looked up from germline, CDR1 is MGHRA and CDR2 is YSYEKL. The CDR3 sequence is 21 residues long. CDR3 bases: TGCGCCAGCAGCCAAGTACCTGCGGGGGGGCCGTTCGCCCTAAACCAAGAGACCCAGTACTTC. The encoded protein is CASSQVPAGGPFALNQETQYF.

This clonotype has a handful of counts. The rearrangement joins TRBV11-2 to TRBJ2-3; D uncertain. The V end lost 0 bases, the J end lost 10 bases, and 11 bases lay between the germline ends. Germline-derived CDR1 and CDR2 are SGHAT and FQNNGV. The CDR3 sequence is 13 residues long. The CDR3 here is CASSLDSRRSQYF. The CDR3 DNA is TGTGCCAGCAGCTTAGATTCCCGCCGATCGCAGTATTTT.

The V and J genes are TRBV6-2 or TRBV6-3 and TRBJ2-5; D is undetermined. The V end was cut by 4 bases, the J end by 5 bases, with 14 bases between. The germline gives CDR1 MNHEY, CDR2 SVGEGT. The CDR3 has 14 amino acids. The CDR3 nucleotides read TGTGCCAGCAGTTTCCCCTCTCGTAGGGAGACCCAGTACTTC. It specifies CASSFPSRRETQYF.

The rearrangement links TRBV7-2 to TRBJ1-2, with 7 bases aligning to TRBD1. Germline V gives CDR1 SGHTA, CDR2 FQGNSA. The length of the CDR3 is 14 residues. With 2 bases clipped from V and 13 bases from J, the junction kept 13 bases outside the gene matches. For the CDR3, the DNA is TGTGCCAGCAGCTTAAGGGGACAGTATCGGCTCGTCACCTTC. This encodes CASSLRGQYRLVTF. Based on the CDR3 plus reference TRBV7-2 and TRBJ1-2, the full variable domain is GAGVSQSPSNKVTEKGKDVELRCDPISGHTALYWYRQSLGQGLEFLIYFQGNSAPDKSGLPSDRFSAERTGGSVSTLTIQRTQQEDSAVYLCASSLRGQYRLVTFGSGTRLTVV.

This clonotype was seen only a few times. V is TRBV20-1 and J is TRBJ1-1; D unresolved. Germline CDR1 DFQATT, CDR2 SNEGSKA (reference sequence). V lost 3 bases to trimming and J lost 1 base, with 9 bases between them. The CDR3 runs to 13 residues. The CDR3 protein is CSASGFGNTEAFF. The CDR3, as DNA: TGCAGTGCTAGTGGGTTTGGGAACACTGAAGCTTTCTTT.

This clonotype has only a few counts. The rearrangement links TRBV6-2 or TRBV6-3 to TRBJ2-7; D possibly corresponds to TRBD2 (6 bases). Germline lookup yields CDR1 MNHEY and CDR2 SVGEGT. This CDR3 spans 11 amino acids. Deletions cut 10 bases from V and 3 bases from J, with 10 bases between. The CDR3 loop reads CATRTNYEQYF. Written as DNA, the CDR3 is TGTGCCACTCGGACTAACTACGAGCAGTACTTC.

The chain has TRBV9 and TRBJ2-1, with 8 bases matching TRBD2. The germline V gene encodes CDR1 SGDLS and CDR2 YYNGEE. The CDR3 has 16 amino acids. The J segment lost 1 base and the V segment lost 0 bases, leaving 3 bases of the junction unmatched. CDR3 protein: CASSVGGGWSYNEQFF. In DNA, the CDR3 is TGTGCCAGCAGCGTAGGCGGGGGGTGGTCCTACAATGAGCAGTTCTTC.

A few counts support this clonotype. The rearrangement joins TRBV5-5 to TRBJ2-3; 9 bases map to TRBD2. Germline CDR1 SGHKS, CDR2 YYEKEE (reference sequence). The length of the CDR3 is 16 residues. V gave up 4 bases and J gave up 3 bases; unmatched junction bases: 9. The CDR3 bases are TGTGCCAGCAGCATGGGGGCTAGCGGGAAGACAGATACGCAGTATTTT. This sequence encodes CASSMGASGKTDTQYF.

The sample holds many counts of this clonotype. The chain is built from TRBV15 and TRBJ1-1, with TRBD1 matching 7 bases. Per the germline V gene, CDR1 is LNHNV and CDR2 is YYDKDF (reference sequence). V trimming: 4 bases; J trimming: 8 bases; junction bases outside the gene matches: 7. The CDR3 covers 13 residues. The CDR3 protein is CATSIRGTEEAFF. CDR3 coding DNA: TGTGCCACCAGCATTCGCGGGACAGAGGAAGCTTTCTTT.

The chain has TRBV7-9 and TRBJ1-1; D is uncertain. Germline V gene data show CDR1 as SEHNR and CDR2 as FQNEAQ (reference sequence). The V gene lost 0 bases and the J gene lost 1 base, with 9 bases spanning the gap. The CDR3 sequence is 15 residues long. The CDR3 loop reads CASSLARSTNTEAFF. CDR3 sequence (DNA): TGTGCCAGCAGCTTAGCCAGGTCCACGAACACTGAAGCTTTCTTT. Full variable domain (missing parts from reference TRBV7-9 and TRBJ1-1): DTGVSQNPRHKITKRGQNVTFRCDPISEHNRLYWYRQTLGQGPEFLTYFQNEAQLEKSRLLSDRFSAERPKGSFSTLEIQRTEQGDSAMYLCASSLARSTNTEAFFGQGTRLTVV.

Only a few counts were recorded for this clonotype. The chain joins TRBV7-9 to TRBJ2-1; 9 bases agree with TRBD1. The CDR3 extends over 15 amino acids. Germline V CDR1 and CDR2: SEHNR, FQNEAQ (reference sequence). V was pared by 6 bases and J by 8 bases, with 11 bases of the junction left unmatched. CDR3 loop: CASSPKRDRDDEQFF. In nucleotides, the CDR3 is TGTGCCAGCAGTCCAAAACGGGACAGGGATGATGAGCAGTTCTTC.

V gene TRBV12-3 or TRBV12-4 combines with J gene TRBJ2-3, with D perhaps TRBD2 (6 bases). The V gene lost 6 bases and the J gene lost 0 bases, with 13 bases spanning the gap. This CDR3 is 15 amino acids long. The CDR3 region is CASRAGGLSTDTQYF. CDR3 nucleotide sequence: TGTGCCAGCAGGGCTGGGGGACTGAGCACAGATACGCAGTATTTT.

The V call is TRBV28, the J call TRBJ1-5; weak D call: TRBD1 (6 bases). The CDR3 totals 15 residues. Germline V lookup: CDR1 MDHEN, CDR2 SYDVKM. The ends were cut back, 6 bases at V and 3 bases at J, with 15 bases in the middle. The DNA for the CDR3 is TGTGCCAGCAGCCGGGGACACCTAGACAATCAGCCCCAGCATTTT. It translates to CASSRGHLDNQPQHF.

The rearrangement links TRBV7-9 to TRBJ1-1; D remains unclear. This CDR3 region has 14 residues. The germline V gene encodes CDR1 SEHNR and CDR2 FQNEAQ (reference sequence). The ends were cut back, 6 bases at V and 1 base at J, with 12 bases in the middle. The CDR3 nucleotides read TGTGCCAGCAGTCGCGGTAAGGAGAACACTGAAGCTTTCTTT. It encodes CASSRGKENTEAFF. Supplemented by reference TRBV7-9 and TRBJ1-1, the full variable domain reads DTGVSQNPRHKITKRGQNVTFRCDPISEHNRLYWYRQTLGQGPEFLTYFQNEAQLEKSRLLSDRFSAERPKGSFSTLEIQRTEQGDSAMYLCASSRGKENTEAFFGQGTRLTVV.

CDR3 sequence: CTGLVGEKLFF. DNA of the CDR3: TGCACCGGACTTGTCGGTGAAAAACTGTTTTTT. The chain joins TRBV29-1 to TRBJ1-4, with D unclear. The CDR3 is 11 amino acids. Germline CDR1 and CDR2: SQVTM and ANQGSEA.

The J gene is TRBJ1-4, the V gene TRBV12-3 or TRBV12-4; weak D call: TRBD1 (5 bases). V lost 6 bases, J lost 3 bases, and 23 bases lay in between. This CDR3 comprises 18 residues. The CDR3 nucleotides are TGTGCCAGCAGACCTCCCCAATGGAGGGGCGAAGCTAATGAAAAACTGTTTTTT. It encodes CASRPPQWRGEANEKLFF.

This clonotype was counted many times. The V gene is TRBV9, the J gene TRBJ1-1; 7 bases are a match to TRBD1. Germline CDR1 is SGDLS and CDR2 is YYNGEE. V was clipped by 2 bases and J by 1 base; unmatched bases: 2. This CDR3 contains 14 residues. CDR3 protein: CASSVGTANTEAFF. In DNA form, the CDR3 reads TGTGCCAGCAGCGTCGGGACAGCGAACACTGAAGCTTTCTTT.

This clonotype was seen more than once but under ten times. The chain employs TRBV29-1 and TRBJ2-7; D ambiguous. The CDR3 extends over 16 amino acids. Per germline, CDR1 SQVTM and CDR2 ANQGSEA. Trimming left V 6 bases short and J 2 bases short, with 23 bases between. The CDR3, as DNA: TGCAGCGTCTCCACCCCCCTCCAGACTCAGACCTACGAGCAGTACTTC. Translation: CSVSTPLQTQTYEQYF.

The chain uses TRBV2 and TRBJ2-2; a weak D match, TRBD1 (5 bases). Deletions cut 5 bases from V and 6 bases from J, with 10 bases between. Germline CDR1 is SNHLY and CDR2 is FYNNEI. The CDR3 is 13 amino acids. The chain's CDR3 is CASSLTAPGELFF. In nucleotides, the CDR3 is TGTGCCAGCAGTTTGACAGCGCCCGGGGAGCTGTTTTTT. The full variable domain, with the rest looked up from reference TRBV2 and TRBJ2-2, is EPEVTQTPSHQVTQMGQEVILRCVPISNHLYFYWYRQILGQKVEFLVSFYNNEISEKSEIFDDQFSVERPDGSNFTLKIRSTKLEDSAMYFCASSLTAPGELFFGEGSRLTVL.

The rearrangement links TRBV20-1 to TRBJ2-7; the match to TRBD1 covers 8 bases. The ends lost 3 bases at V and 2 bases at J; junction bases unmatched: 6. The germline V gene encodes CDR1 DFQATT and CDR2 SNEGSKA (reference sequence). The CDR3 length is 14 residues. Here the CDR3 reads CSASRDRGTYEQYF. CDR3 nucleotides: TGCAGTGCTAGCCGCGACAGGGGAACCTACGAGCAGTACTTC.

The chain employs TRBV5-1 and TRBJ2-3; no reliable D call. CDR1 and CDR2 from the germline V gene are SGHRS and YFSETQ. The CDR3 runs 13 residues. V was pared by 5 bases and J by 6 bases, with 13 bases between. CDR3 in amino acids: CASRDPMADTQYF. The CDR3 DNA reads TGCGCCAGCAGAGACCCGATGGCGGATACGCAGTATTTT.

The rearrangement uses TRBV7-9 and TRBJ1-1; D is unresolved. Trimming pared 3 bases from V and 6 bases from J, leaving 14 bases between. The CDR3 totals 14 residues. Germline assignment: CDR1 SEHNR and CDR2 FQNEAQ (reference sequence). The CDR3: CASSFTYGGAEAFF. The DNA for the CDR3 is TGTGCCAGCAGCTTCACGTACGGCGGGGCTGAAGCTTTCTTT.

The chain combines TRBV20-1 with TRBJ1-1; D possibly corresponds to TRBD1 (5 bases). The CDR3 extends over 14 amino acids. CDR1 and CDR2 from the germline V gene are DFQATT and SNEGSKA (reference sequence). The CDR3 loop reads CRAWGGAQDTEAFF. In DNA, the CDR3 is TGCAGAGCCTGGGGGGGTGCCCAGGACACTGAAGCTTTCTTT.